This is a list of T cell receptor beta chains from one sample in a study of control samples from healthy donors and cancer patients. Clones were read by immunoSEQ multiplex PCR, and TCRdb kept only the in-frame ones, dropping some. The table shows 150,000 to 200,000 clones, with 90% to 95% occurring only once. The specimen was blood. The receptors come from a man aged 30 to 39 in good health. Both conserved end residues are part of each CDR3. Fields, in order: V gene, J gene, CDR3 protein.

v_call: TRBV7-9
j_call: TRBJ1-1
cdr3_aa: CASSLAVMNTEAFF

v_call: TRBV15
j_call: TRBJ2-3
cdr3_aa: CATSRKVDTQYF

v_call: TRBV5-1
j_call: TRBJ2-7
cdr3_aa: CASSFGRDSDEQYF

v_call: TRBV7-9
j_call: TRBJ1-4
cdr3_aa: CASSLARGNEKLFF

v_call: TRBV11-2
j_call: TRBJ2-1
cdr3_aa: CASSRRASGRVYNEQFF

v_call: TRBV6-1
j_call: TRBJ2-1
cdr3_aa: CASSEHVPLYNEQFF

v_call: TRBV2
j_call: TRBJ2-1
cdr3_aa: CASSELSSYNEQFF

v_call: TRBV30
j_call: TRBJ2-3
cdr3_aa: CAWSLLAGTDTQYF

v_call: TRBV5-4
j_call: TRBJ2-3
cdr3_aa: CATASGGAGRADTQYF

v_call: TRBV12-3/TRBV12-4
j_call: TRBJ2-2
cdr3_aa: CASSLLGTGELFF

v_call: TRBV11-3
j_call: TRBJ2-1
cdr3_aa: CASSLTSLWGPDNEQFF

v_call: TRBV6-5
j_call: TRBJ2-7
cdr3_aa: CASRTGTRLTSGQYF

v_call: TRBV29-1
j_call: TRBJ2-7
cdr3_aa: CSVEGGQNEQYF

v_call: TRBV3-1/TRBV3-2
j_call: TRBJ2-1
cdr3_aa: CASSQGSTGGWNHNEQFF

v_call: TRBV6-5
j_call: TRBJ2-3
cdr3_aa: CASSFTRLSGTDTQYF

v_call: TRBV7-9
j_call: TRBJ1-6
cdr3_aa: CASSWAGPINSPLHF

v_call: TRBV2
j_call: TRBJ1-2
cdr3_aa: CASQGSGEYGYTF

v_call: TRBV30
j_call: TRBJ2-1
cdr3_aa: CAWIGGKINEQFF

v_call: TRBV20-1
j_call: TRBJ2-5
cdr3_aa: CSASIDRGFETQYF

v_call: TRBV12-3/TRBV12-4
j_call: TRBJ2-5
cdr3_aa: CASSLGDQETQYF

v_call: TRBV27
j_call: TRBJ1-2
cdr3_aa: CASSLSAGANYGYTF

v_call: TRBV28
j_call: TRBJ2-6
cdr3_aa: CASSLPGSGANVLTF

v_call: TRBV5-5
j_call: TRBJ2-2
cdr3_aa: CASSQLAGGRSNTGELFF

v_call: TRBV28
j_call: TRBJ1-5
cdr3_aa: CASSLNGRPQHF

v_call: TRBV2
j_call: TRBJ1-5
cdr3_aa: CASTYRESNQPQHF

v_call: TRBV28
j_call: TRBJ2-3
cdr3_aa: CASSPFLILTDTQYF

v_call: TRBV5-1
j_call: TRBJ1-2
cdr3_aa: CASSPDREDGGYTF

v_call: TRBV18
j_call: TRBJ1-2
cdr3_aa: CASSPRGGTNYGYTF

v_call: TRBV25-1
j_call: TRBJ2-1
cdr3_aa: CASNPPSGTLANEQFF

v_call: TRBV2
j_call: TRBJ2-1
cdr3_aa: CASRTGAGDEQFF

v_call: TRBV9
j_call: TRBJ2-2
cdr3_aa: CASSVSPSGELFF

v_call: TRBV7-2
j_call: TRBJ2-3
cdr3_aa: CASSLVGGRDTQYF